Listed below are T cell receptor beta chains from one sample, sequenced in a study of blood T cell repertoires in COVID-19. Clones were read by immunoSEQ multiplex PCR, and TCRdb kept only the in-frame ones, dropping some. The sample carries some 120,000 clones, 80% to 90% recorded once. The sequencing input was peripheral blood. Receptors originate from a woman aged 45-65 years with acute or convalescent COVID-19. Each CDR3 is given with its conserved first and last residue. D genes are given only for firm matches. Clone size, where shown, is once, few, many, or a class for clones that have expanded.

cdr3_length	v_call	j_call	d_call	clone_size	cdr3_nt	cdr3_aa
12	TRBV5-4	TRBJ1-2	.	.	TGTGCCAGCAGCTTGAACAGTGCTGGCTACACCTTC	CASSLNSAGYTF
15	TRBV29-1	TRBJ2-5	TRBD1	.	TGCAGCGTTAGGGGGCTGTTCGGGACCCGAGAGACCCAGTACTTC	CSVRGLFGTRETQYF
15	TRBV19	TRBJ2-3	TRBD2	.	TGTGCCAGTGGCCTATCGCGGGAGGGAGGAGATACGCAGTATTTT	CASGLSREGGDTQYF
15	TRBV4-3	TRBJ1-4	TRBD1	.	TGCGCCAGCAGCCAAGAAGGACAGGGTAATGAAAAACTGTTTTTT	CASSQEGQGNEKLFF
13	TRBV28	TRBJ1-2	TRBD1	.	TGTGCCAGCAGGGAGACAGGGGTCGGGGGCTACACCTTC	CASRETGVGGYTF
13	TRBV28	TRBJ1-2	TRBD1	.	TGTGCCAGCAGTTTACAGGGGGCGCTAGGCTACACCTTC	CASSLQGALGYTF
15	TRBV29-1	TRBJ1-2	.	.	TGCAGCGTTGCCCCATTTTGGGAGCTGAACTATGGCTACACCTTC	CSVAPFWELNYGYTF
14	TRBV7-2	TRBJ1-1	.	.	TGTGCCAGCAGCTTCGGCCCAGACAAACAAGAAGCTTTCTTT	CASSFGPDKQEAFF
15	TRBV18	TRBJ2-7	TRBD2	.	TGTGCCAGCTCACCACCAACTAGCGGGGTATACGAGCAGTACTTC	CASSPPTSGVYEQYF
15	TRBV7-7	TRBJ2-7	TRBD2	.	TGTGCCAGCAGCTTAGCGCGCGGGAGGGCCTACGAGCAGTACTTC	CASSLARGRAYEQYF
15	TRBV5-6	TRBJ1-4	.	.	TGTGCCAGCAGCCGTTGGACAGCTCTTAATGAAAAACTGTTTTTT	CASSRWTALNEKLFF
14	TRBV18	TRBJ1-1	.	.	TGTGCCAGCTCACCCCCGGGGGGGGGCACTGAAGCTTTCTTT	CASSPPGGGTEAFF
15	TRBV6-1	TRBJ2-1	TRBD2	once	TGTGCCAGCAGTGATGACCGGGGGGGCCAGAATGAGCAGTTCTTC	CASSDDRGGQNEQFF